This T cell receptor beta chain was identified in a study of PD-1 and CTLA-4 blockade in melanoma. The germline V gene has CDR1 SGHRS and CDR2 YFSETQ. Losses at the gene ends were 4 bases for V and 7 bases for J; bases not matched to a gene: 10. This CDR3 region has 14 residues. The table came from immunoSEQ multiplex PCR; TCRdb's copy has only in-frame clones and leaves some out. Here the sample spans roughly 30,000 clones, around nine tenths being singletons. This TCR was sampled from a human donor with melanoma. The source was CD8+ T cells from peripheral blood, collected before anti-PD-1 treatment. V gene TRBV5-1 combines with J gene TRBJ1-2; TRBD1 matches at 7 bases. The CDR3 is CASSLASTGSGYTF. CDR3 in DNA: TGCGCCAGCAGCCTGGCCTCGACAGGGTCTGGCTACACCTTC. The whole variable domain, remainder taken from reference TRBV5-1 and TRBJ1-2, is KAGVTQTPRYLIKTRGQQVTLSCSPISGHRSVSWYQQTPGQGLQFLFEYFSETQRNKGNFPGRFSGRQFSNSRSEMNVSTLELGDSALYLCASSLASTGSGYTFGSGTRLTVV.